This TCR beta chain was sequenced in a study of CD8+ T cells in alopecia areata. Looking at the study overall: C3H/HeJ donors aged roughly 6-12 months with spontaneous alopecia supplied skin grafted onto roughly 6-10-week-old female C3H/HeJ mice. Findings and caveats of the study: Resident alphabeta T-cell populations of normal skin are likewise subject to sequencing in scalp samples. Sharing of TCRs across patients appeared less clear than in mice, possibly for HLA-related reasons. Especially in alopecia totalis/universalis, lesional scalp showed greater clonality than normal scalp did.

Once RNA had been extracted, it was reverse transcribed into cDNA to act as the sequencing template. TCRdb keeps only in-frame clones here, not all; method: immunoSEQ multiplex PCR. This sample has roughly 120,000 clones, each found more than once. This clone appeared a few times. What it recognizes is unknown. TCRdb's protein and the translated DNA diverge at residue 11; the protein reported here is the translation of the DNA. These gene names are mouse names. Sample: lesional skin. The receptor comes from a C3H/HeJ mouse with alopecia areata. MHC haplotype of the mouse line: H2-k.

This CDR3 is CASSLQGDNSPLYF. The CDR3 DNA, read in part, is TGTGCCAGCAGCCTACAGGGAGATAATTCGCCC. The V call is TRBV19, the J call TRBJ1-6; D perhaps matches TRBD1 (6 bases). Sequencing ends 3 residues short of the CDR3 end; the germline J gene provides the rest. Being an ORF, TRBJ1-6 has a function that is uncertain. Germline V gives CDR1 FNHDT, CDR2 SITEND (reference sequence). The CDR3 is 14 residues long. V was pared by 5 bases and J by 5 bases, with 11 bases between.